Relative to its sample, the clone carrying this T cell receptor beta chain is medium-sized (0.01 to 0.1%). This sample was taken from a study of T cells in localized non-small cell lung cancer. The table came from immunoSEQ multiplex PCR; TCRdb's copy has only in-frame clones and leaves some out. The sample has over 1,500 clones; 20% to 25% are singletons. The V gene's germline CDR1 is MNHGY and CDR2 SAAAGT. The CDR3 is made up of 13 amino acids. V lost 6 bases and J lost 3; bases outside the gene matches: 4. This TCR derives from a woman aged 40-70 years with stage I lung adenocarcinoma. V usage is TRBV6-8 and J usage is TRBJ1-1; TRBD1 matches at 7 bases. The sample was normal lung tissue next to the tumor, taken before any cancer treatment. The DNA of the CDR3 is TGTGCCAGCAGGAGGACAGGTGACACTGAAGCTTTCTTT. It is translated as CASRRTGDTEAFF.